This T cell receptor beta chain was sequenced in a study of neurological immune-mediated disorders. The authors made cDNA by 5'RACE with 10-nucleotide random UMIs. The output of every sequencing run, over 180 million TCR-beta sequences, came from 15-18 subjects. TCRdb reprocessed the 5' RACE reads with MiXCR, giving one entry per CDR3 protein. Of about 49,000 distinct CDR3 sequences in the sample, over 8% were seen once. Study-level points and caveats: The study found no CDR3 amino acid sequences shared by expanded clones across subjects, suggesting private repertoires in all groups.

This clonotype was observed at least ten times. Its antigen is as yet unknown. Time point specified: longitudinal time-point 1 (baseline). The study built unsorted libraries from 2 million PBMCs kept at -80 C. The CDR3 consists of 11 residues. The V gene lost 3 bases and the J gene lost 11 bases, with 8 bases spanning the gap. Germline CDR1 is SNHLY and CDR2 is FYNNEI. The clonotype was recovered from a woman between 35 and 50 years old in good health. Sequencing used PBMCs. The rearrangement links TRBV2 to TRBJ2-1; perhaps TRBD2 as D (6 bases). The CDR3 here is CASSEGGQQFF. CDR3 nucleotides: TGTGCCAGCAGTGAGGGGGGACAGCAGTTCTTC.